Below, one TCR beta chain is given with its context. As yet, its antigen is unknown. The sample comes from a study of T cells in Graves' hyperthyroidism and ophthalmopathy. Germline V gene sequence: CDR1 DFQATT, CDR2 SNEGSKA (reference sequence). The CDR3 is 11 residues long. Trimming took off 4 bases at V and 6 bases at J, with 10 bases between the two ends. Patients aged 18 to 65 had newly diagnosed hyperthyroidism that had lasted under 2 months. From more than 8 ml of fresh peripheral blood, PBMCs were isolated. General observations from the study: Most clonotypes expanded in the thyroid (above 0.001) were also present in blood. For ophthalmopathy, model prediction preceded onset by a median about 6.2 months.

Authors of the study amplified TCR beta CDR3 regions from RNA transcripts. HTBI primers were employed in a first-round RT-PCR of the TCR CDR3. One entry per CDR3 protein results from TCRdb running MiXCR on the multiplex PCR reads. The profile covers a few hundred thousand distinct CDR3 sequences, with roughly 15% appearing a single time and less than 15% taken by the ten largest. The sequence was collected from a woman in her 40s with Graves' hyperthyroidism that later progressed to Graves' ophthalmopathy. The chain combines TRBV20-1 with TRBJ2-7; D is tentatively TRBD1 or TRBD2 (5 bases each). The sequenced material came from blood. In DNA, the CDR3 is TGCAGTGCTAACCGGGACGCCGAGCAGTACTTC. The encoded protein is CSANRDAEQYF.